Sequencing of this T cell receptor beta chain was carried out in a study of blood T cell repertoires in COVID-19. V was shortened by 5 bases and J by 2 bases, with 21 bases between the two germline ends. The CDR3 sequence is 18 residues long. CDR1 is SEHNR and CDR2 is FQNEAQ in the germline V gene (reference sequence). TCRdb's copy holds only in-frame clones and misses some; the assay was immunoSEQ multiplex PCR. Among about 220,000 clones, over 75% were seen once, and the ten largest hold about 3.7%. The V and J genes are TRBV7-9 and TRBJ2-2; tentatively, D is TRBD2 (7 bases). The TCR originated in a woman aged 55-70 years who had recovered from COVID-19. Sequencing was done on a sample of PBMCs or T cells enriched from blood (not recorded which). CDR3 sequence reads: CASSPQGLYRLNTGELFF. The DNA for the CDR3 is TGTGCCAGCAGCCCACAGGGACTATATCGGTTAAACACCGGGGAGCTGTTTTTT. Complete variable domain (other parts from reference TRBV7-9 and TRBJ2-2): DTGVSQNPRHKITKRGQNVTFRCDPISEHNRLYWYRQTLGQGPEFLTYFQNEAQLEKSRLLSDRFSAERPKGSFSTLEIQRTEQGDSAMYLCASSPQGLYRLNTGELFFGEGSRLTVL.